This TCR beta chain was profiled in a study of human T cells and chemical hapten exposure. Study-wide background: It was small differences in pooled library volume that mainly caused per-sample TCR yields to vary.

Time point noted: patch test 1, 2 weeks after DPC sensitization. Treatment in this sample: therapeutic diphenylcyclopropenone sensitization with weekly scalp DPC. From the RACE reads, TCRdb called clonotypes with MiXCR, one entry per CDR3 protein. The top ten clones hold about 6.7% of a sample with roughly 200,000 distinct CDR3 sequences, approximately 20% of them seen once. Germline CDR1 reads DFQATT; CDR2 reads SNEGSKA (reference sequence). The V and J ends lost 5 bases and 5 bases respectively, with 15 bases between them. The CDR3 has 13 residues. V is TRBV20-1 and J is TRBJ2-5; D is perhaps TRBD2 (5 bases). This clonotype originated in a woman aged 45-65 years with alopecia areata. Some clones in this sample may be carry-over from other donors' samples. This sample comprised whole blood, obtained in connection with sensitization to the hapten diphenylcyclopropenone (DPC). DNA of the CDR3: TGCAGTGCTCGATTGGGGAGATGGGAGACCCAGTACTTC. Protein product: CSARLGRWETQYF.